This is a list of T cell receptor beta chains from one sample in a study of regulatory T cells in long-lasting Graves disease. TCRdb fed the multiplex PCR reads into MiXCR, producing one record per CDR3 protein. The sample consists of under 800,000 distinct CDR3 sequences, approximately 15% of them appearing once. These same data were also listed under a study on T cells in Graves' hyperthyroidism and ophthalmopathy.

Sequenced material: peripheral blood mononuclear cells (PBMCs), taken at new diagnosis, from a patient treated with antithyroid drugs. Source of these receptors: a woman in her twenties or thirties with Graves disease. Each CDR3 is given with its conserved first and last residue. Fields, in order: V gene, clone size, J gene, D gene, CDR3 DNA, CDR3 protein. A D gene is named only where the DNA matches it firmly. Clone size is given for some rows only: seen once, a few or many times, or a class if the clone is expanded.

TRBV29-1,many,TRBJ1-2,.,TGCAGCGTCCCGGGACCCTCGTCGCACGGCTACACCTTC,CSVPGPSSHGYTF
TRBV6-5,many,TRBJ2-5,.,TGTGCCAGCAGTTACTCGAGAGTACCCGGGGAGACCCAGTACTTC,CASSYSRVPGETQYF
TRBV28,many,TRBJ1-5,TRBD1,TGTGCCAGCAGCTCGGGACAGGGCTACAATCAGCCCCAGCATTTT,CASSSGQGYNQPQHF
TRBV18,.,TRBJ2-7,TRBD1,TGTGCCAGCTCTAGGAGGCAGGGGGCCGAGCAGTACTTC,CASSRRQGAEQYF
TRBV12-3/TRBV12-4,many,TRBJ2-2,TRBD2,TGTGCCAGCAGTTTCGAGCGGGGCACCGGGGAGCTGTTTTTT,CASSFERGTGELFF
TRBV6-5,many,TRBJ1-4,.,TGTGCCAGCAGTTACTCGAAGGCAGGGTCTAATGAAAAACTGTTTTTT,CASSYSKAGSNEKLFF
TRBV6-2/TRBV6-3,.,TRBJ2-7,.,TGTGCCAGCAGATTAAGGATAGGGGGAACTTACGAGCAGTACTTC,CASRLRIGGTYEQYF
TRBV28,many,TRBJ2-1,.,TGTGCCAGCTTTTCCTTCCGGGGGGAGCAGTTCTTC,CASFSFRGEQFF
TRBV28,.,TRBJ2-4,TRBD1,TGTGCCAGCAGTCCCAGGGGGCGGGAAAACATTCAGTACTTC,CASSPRGRENIQYF
TRBV7-3,.,TRBJ2-1,.,TGTGCCAGCAGCTTACTCCCTGGGGAGCAGTTCTTC,CASSLLPGEQFF
TRBV28,few,TRBJ1-2,.,TGTGCCAGCAGTTTACCCCCGGTTGGCTACACCTTC,CASSLPPVGYTF
TRBV27,.,TRBJ1-2,.,TGTGCCAGCACCCCGGGGACTAACTATGGCTACACCTTC,CASTPGTNYGYTF
TRBV7-2,many,TRBJ2-7,TRBD1,TGTGCCAGCAGCTTCCTCCCGGGACAGCCCTACGAGCAGTACTTC,CASSFLPGQPYEQYF
TRBV6-1,.,TRBJ1-1,TRBD1,TGTGCCAGCAGCCAACATAGGACAGGGGCGACCGGATTGAACACTGAAGCTTTCTTT,CASSQHRTGATGLNTEAFF
TRBV28,.,TRBJ2-5,TRBD2,TGTGCCAGCGACCCGGGACTAGCGGGAGAGAGAGAGACCCAGTACTTC,CASDPGLAGERETQYF
TRBV5-1,.,TRBJ1-1,.,TGCGCCAGCAGCTTGGTTCGGGGGATGACTGAAGCTTTCTTT,CASSLVRGMTEAFF
TRBV30,few,TRBJ2-7,.,TGTGCCTGGAGTGTACAATTAGGGTTCGAGCAGTACTTC,CAWSVQLGFEQYF
TRBV9,many,TRBJ2-7,.,TGTGCCAGCAGCGTGGGGGTAAGGGCTGAAGGTCTCGAGCAGTACTTC,CASSVGVRAEGLEQYF
TRBV7-9,few,TRBJ1-5,.,TGTGCCAGCAGCTTAGTGGGGCCGGCTCAGCCCCAGCATTTT,CASSLVGPAQPQHF
TRBV3-1,.,TRBJ1-5,TRBD1,TGTGCCAGCAGCCAAGCCCCCGTGGGAGGGGGCCTGGTTGCTCGACCCCAGCATTTT,CASSQAPVGGGLVARPQHF
TRBV5-1,many,TRBJ2-7,TRBD1,TGCGCCAGCAGCTACAATGCCGGGACAGGTGGGGAGCAGTACTTC,CASSYNAGTGGEQYF
TRBV28,many,TRBJ2-5,.,TGTGCCAGCAGCCTCGATCTAGCGAGAGAGACCCAGTACTTC,CASSLDLARETQYF
TRBV19,few,TRBJ2-1,TRBD1,TGTGCCAGCAAAACTATTCTGGCGAACAGGGGACAGGGGGACGATGAGCAGTTCTTC,CASKTILANRGQGDDEQFF
TRBV6-2/TRBV6-3,few,TRBJ2-1,TRBD2,TGTGCCAGCATTCCAGCGGGAGGCAATGAGCAGTTCTTC,CASIPAGGNEQFF
TRBV29-1,many,TRBJ1-2,.,TGCAGCGTGGGCCAACCTAACTATGGCTACACCTTC,CSVGQPNYGYTF
TRBV12-3/TRBV12-4,.,TRBJ2-3,.,TGTGCCAGCAGTTTCCAGGGAGGCTTGAATACGCAGTATTTT,CASSFQGGLNTQYF
TRBV20-1,.,TRBJ1-5,.,TGCAGTGCTGTGACCGTAGTGGCGGTGAGCAATCAGCCCCAGCATTTT,CSAVTVVAVSNQPQHF
TRBV7-8,.,TRBJ2-7,TRBD2,TGTGCCAGCAGTCTAATGGCGGGAGACGAGCAGTACTTC,CASSLMAGDEQYF
TRBV6-1,few,TRBJ2-2,.,TGTGCCAGCAGACTACCGGGACTCGACACCGGGGAGCTGTTTTTT,CASRLPGLDTGELFF
TRBV7-2,many,TRBJ2-7,TRBD1,TGTGCCAGCAGCCTCAGGGGACAGGGTTTCTACGAGCAGTACTTC,CASSLRGQGFYEQYF
TRBV30,few,TRBJ2-1,.,TGTGCCTATGCGGAGGGCTCCCTGGGCAATGAGCAGTTCTTC,CAYAEGSLGNEQFF
TRBV20-1,many,TRBJ2-3,TRBD2,TGCAGTGTTTGGCTAGCGGTCTCTAGCACAGATACGCAGTATTTT,CSVWLAVSSTDTQYF
TRBV5-1,few,TRBJ2-3,TRBD2,TGCGCCAGCAGCTTGGGACTAGCGGGGGCTAGCACAGATACGCAGTATTTT,CASSLGLAGASTDTQYF
TRBV2,many,TRBJ1-5,.,TGTGCCAGCCGACTTTGGGGTTCAGGCAATCAGCCCCAGCATTTT,CASRLWGSGNQPQHF